These T cell receptor beta chains were read from a single sample in a study of CD8 T cells in ankylosing spondylitis. TCRdb re-analysed the 5' RACE reads in MiXCR, keeping a single row per CDR3 protein. In the table there are 250,000 to 400,000 distinct CDR3 sequences, about 9.9% of which are singletons. The sequenced sample was blood, either unsorted or a sorted T cell fraction (not recorded which). The receptors originated from a female donor with ankylosing spondylitis or in good health (not recorded which). Both conserved end residues are part of each CDR3. The D gene is left open where the match is weak. Clone sizes are given selectively: once, few, many, or a class where the clone is expanded.

J: TRBJ2-3
V: TRBV5-6
size: few
D: .
CDR3: CASTPGPRTDTQYF
DNA: TGTGCCAGCACCCCAGGGCCCCGCACAGATACGCAGTATTTT

J: TRBJ2-4
V: TRBV20-1
size: many
D: .
CDR3: CSARHPGLPGYIQYF
DNA: TGCAGTGCAAGGCACCCGGGACTCCCGGGGTACATTCAGTACTTC

J: TRBJ2-1
V: TRBV20-1
size: many
D: .
CDR3: CSARSYNEQFF
DNA: TGCAGTGCAAGGTCTTACAATGAGCAGTTCTTC

J: TRBJ2-1
V: TRBV20-1
size: many
D: TRBD1
CDR3: CSATKDRGNEQFF
DNA: TGCAGTGCTACAAAGGACAGGGGCAATGAGCAGTTCTTC

J: TRBJ2-1
V: TRBV3-1
size: many
D: .
CDR3: CASAQYNEQFF
DNA: TGTGCCAGCGCCCAATACAATGAGCAGTTCTTC

J: TRBJ1-1
V: TRBV5-1
size: many
D: TRBD1
CDR3: CASSLAHIRQGGGTEAFF
DNA: TGCGCCAGCAGCTTGGCCCACATTAGACAGGGAGGAGGGACTGAAGCTTTCTTT

J: TRBJ1-6
V: TRBV5-1
size: many
D: TRBD1
CDR3: CASSLWQGDNSPLHF
DNA: TGCGCCAGCAGCTTGTGGCAGGGGGATAATTCACCCCTCCACTTT

J: TRBJ2-7
V: TRBV5-1
size: many
D: .
CDR3: CASSRFSYEQYF
DNA: TGCGCCAGCAGCCGGTTCTCCTACGAGCAGTACTTC

J: TRBJ1-2
V: TRBV28
size: few
D: TRBD1
CDR3: CASSAPGQGVDGYTF
DNA: TGTGCCAGCAGTGCCCCCGGACAGGGGGTGGATGGCTACACCTTC

J: TRBJ1-5
V: TRBV20-1
size: many
D: .
CDR3: CSARTRQGMFNQPQHF
DNA: TGCAGTGCTAGGACGCGCCAGGGGATGTTTAATCAGCCCCAGCATTTT

J: TRBJ1-1
V: TRBV20-1
size: many
D: .
CDR3: CSAREGTTNTEAFF
DNA: TGCAGTGCTAGAGAAGGGACAACGAACACTGAAGCTTTCTTT

J: TRBJ2-2
V: TRBV7-6
size: few
D: TRBD2
CDR3: CASSSGAGVHTGELFF
DNA: TGTGCCAGCAGTAGTGGGGCGGGAGTTCACACCGGGGAGCTGTTTTTT

J: TRBJ1-3
V: TRBV5-6
size: many
D: TRBD1
CDR3: CASSDSGQGVSGNTIYF
DNA: TGTGCCAGCAGCGACTCGGGCCAGGGGGTCTCTGGAAACACCATATATTTT

J: TRBJ2-7
V: TRBV20-1
size: .
D: TRBD2
CDR3: CSARGTSTGSSYEQYF
DNA: TGCAGTGCTAGAGGGACTAGCACGGGGAGCTCCTACGAGCAGTACTTC

J: TRBJ1-4
V: TRBV20-1
size: many
D: .
CDR3: CSANPGSENEKLFF
DNA: TGCAGTGCTAACCCCGGGTCTGAGAATGAAAAACTGTTTTTT

J: TRBJ2-2
V: TRBV5-6
size: once
D: TRBD2
CDR3: CASSWGTSVTGTEELFF
DNA: TGTGCCAGCAGCTGGGGGACTAGCGTGACCGGCACCGAGGAGCTGTTTTTT

J: TRBJ2-2
V: TRBV14
size: .
D: .
CDR3: CASSQGQYTGELFF
DNA: TGTGCCAGCAGCCAAGGACAGTACACCGGGGAGCTGTTTTTT

J: TRBJ1-2
V: TRBV15
size: many
D: .
CDR3: CATSRDDSRDYTF
DNA: TGTGCCACCAGCAGAGATGATTCGAGGGACTACACCTTC

J: TRBJ2-4
V: TRBV28
size: many
D: TRBD2
CDR3: CASRGGRAAKYIQYF
DNA: TGTGCCAGCAGGGGCGGGAGAGCGGCCAAGTACATTCAGTACTTC

J: TRBJ2-5
V: TRBV20-1
size: .
D: .
CDR3: CSARDARDTQETQYF
DNA: TGCAGTGCTAGAGATGCCCGAGATACCCAAGAGACCCAGTACTTC

J: TRBJ2-1
V: TRBV5-1
size: many
D: TRBD2
CDR3: CASSLPGAGADNEQFF
DNA: TGCGCCAGCAGCTTACCGGGAGCGGGAGCGGACAATGAGCAGTTCTTC

J: TRBJ2-1
V: TRBV6-1
size: many
D: TRBD1
CDR3: CASSPSGTGLNEQFF
DNA: TGTGCCAGCAGTCCCTCCGGGACAGGGTTGAATGAGCAGTTCTTC

J: TRBJ2-5
V: TRBV7-2
size: many
D: TRBD2
CDR3: CASSPGTSYPETQYF
DNA: TGTGCCAGCAGCCCCGGGACTAGCTATCCCGAGACCCAGTACTTC

J: TRBJ2-1
V: TRBV4-1
size: many
D: TRBD2
CDR3: CASSQEGAGGTYNEQFF
DNA: TGCGCCAGCAGCCAAGAGGGAGCGGGGGGCACCTACAATGAGCAGTTCTTC

J: TRBJ2-7
V: TRBV6-2/TRBV6-3
size: .
D: .
CDR3: CASSYYGRGEQYF
DNA: TGTGCCAGCAGTTACTACGGCCGGGGCGAGCAGTACTTC

J: TRBJ2-2
V: TRBV7-9
size: many
D: TRBD1
CDR3: CATRRTGSNTGELFF
DNA: TGTGCCACCCGAAGGACAGGCTCAAACACCGGGGAGCTGTTTTTT